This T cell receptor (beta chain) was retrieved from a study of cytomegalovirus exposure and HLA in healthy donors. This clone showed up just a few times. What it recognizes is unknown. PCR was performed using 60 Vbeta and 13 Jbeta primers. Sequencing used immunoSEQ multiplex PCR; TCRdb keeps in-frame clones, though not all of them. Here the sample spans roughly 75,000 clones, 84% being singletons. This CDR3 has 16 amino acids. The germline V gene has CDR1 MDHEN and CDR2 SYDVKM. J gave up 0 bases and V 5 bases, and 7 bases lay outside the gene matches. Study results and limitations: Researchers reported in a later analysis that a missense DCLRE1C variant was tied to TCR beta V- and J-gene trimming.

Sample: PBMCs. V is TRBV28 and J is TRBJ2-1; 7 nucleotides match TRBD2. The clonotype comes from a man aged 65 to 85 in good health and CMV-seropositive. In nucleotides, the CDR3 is TGTGCCAGCAGTACCCCGGCTAGCGGCTCCTACAATGAGCAGTTCTTC. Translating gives CASSTPASGSYNEQFF.